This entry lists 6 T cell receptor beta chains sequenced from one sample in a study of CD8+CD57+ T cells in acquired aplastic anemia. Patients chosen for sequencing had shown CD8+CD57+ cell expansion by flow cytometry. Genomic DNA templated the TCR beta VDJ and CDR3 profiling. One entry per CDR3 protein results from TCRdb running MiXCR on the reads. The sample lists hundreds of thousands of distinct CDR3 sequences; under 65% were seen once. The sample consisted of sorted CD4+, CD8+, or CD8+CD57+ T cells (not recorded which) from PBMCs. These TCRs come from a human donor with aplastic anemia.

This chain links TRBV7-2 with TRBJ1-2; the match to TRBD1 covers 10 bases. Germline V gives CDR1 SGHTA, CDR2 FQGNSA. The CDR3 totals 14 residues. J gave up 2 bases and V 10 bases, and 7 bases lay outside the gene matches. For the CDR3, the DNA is TGTGCCAACACACGACAGGGGGCGAACTATGGCTACACCTTC. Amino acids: CANTRQGANYGYTF.

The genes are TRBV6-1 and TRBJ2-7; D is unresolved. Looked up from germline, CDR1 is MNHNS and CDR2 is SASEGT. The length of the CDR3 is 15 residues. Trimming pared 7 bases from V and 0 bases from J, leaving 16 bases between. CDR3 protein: CASIEVGGSSYEQYF. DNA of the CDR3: TGTGCCAGCATCGAAGTCGGCGGAAGCTCCTACGAGCAGTACTTC.

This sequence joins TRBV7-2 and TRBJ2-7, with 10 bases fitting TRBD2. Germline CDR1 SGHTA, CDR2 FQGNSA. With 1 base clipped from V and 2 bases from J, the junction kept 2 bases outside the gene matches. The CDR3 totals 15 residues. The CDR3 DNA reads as TGTGCCAGCAGCTTAGACAGCGGGAGGGCCTACGAGCAGTACTTC. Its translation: CASSLDSGRAYEQYF.

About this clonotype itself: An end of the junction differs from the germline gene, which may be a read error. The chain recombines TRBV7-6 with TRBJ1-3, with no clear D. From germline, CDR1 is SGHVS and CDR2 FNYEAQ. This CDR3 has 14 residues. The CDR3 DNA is TGTGCCAGCAGTCCTGACTCAACTGGAAACACCTTATATTTT. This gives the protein CASSPDSTGNTLYF.

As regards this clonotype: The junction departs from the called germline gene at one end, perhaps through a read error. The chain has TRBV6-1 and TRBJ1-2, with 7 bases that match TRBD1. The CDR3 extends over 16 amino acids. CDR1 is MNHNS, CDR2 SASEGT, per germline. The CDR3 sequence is CAISESYAGTANGYTF. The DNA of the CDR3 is TGTGCCATCAGTGAGTCTTATGCAGGGACAGCTAATGGCTACACCTTC.

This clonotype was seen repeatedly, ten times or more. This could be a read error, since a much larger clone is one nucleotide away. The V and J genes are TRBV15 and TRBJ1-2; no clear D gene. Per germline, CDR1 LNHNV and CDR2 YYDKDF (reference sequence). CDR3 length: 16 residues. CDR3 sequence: CATSRGGAALNYGHTF. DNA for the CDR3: TGTGCCACCAGCAGAGGTGGAGCAGCCCTAAACTATGGCCACACCTTC. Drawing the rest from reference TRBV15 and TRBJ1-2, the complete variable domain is DAMVIQNPRYQVTQFGKPVTLSCSQTLNHNVMYWYQQKSSQAPKLLFHYYDKDFNNEADTPDNFQSRRPNTSFCFLDIRSPGLGDTAMYLCATSRGGAALNYGHTFGSGTRLTVV.